This note documents a single T cell receptor (beta chain) sequence. Its antigen is unidentified. The source of the sample is a study of cytomegalovirus exposure and HLA in healthy donors. General observations from the study: Indistinguishable V segments, including TRBV6-2 and TRBV6-3, were excluded.

Use of 60 Vbeta and 13 Jbeta primers characterized the PCR. Produced via immunoSEQ multiplex PCR; TCRdb's table is partial and in-frame only. The table lists approximately 200,000 clones, 65% to 85% of them singletons, with about 1.6% in the top ten. With 2 bases clipped from V and 1 base from J, the junction kept 6 bases outside the gene matches. The CDR3 totals 15 residues. Germline values: CDR1 SGHDT, CDR2 YYEEEE. This clonotype originated in a woman aged 18-29 years in good health and CMV-seronegative. Sequenced sample: PBMCs. The genes are TRBV5-6 and TRBJ2-7; TRBD1 agrees at 7 bases. CDR3 sequence reads: CASSLVGGGSYEQYF. CDR3 bases: TGTGCCAGCAGCTTAGTAGGGGGCGGATCCTACGAGCAGTACTTC.